Listed here is a single TCR beta chain. The entry originates in a study of neoadjuvant anti-PD-1 for oral cavity cancer. Clones were read by immunoSEQ multiplex PCR, and TCRdb kept only the in-frame ones, dropping some. This sample has roughly 13,000 clones, with just over 65% found just once. PBMCs were not maintained or expanded in culture before analysis. The receptor was derived from a person between 35 and 79 years old with oral cavity squamous cell carcinoma. The material sequenced was PBMCs, taken before nivolumab (anti-PD-1) treatment.

CDR3: CASGETGNTEAFF. The DNA of the CDR3 is TGCGCCAGTGGGGAAACAGGGAACACTGAAGCTTTCTTT. The chain recombines TRBV5-1 with TRBJ1-1; TRBD1 is a possible D gene (5 bases). CDR1 SGHRS and CDR2 YFSETQ come from the germline V gene. V was trimmed by 8 bases and J by 1 base, leaving 12 bases between them. The length of the CDR3 is 13 residues. Full variable domain (missing parts from reference TRBV5-1 and TRBJ1-1): KAGVTQTPRYLIKTRGQQVTLSCSPISGHRSVSWYQQTPGQGLQFLFEYFSETQRNKGNFPGRFSGRQFSNSRSEMNVSTLELGDSALYLCASGETGNTEAFFGQGTRLTVV.